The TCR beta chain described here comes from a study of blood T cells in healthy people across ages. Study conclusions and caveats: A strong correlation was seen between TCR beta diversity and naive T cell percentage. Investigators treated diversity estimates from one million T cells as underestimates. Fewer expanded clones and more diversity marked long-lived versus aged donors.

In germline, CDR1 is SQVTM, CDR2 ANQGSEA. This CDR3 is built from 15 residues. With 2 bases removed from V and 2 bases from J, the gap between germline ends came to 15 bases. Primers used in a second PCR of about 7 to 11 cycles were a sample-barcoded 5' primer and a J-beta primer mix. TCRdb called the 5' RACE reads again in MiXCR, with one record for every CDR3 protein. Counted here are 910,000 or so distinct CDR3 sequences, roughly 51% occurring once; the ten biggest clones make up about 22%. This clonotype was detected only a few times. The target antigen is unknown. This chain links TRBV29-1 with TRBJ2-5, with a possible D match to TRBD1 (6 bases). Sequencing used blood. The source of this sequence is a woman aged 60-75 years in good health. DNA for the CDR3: TGCAGCGTTGAAATTCCTCCCGGACAGCAAGAGACCCAGTACTTC. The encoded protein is CSVEIPPGQQETQYF.